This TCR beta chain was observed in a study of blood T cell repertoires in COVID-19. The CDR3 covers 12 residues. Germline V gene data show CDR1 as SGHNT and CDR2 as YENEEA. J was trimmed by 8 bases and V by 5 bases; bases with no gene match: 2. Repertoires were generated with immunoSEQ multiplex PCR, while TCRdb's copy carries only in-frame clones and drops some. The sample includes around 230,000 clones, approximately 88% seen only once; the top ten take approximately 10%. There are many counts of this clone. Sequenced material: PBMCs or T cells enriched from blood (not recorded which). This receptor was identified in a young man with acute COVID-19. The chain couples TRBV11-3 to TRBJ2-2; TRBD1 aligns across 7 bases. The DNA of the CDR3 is TGTGCCAGCAGCCCGGGACAGGGGGAGCTGTTTTTT. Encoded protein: CASSPGQGELFF.